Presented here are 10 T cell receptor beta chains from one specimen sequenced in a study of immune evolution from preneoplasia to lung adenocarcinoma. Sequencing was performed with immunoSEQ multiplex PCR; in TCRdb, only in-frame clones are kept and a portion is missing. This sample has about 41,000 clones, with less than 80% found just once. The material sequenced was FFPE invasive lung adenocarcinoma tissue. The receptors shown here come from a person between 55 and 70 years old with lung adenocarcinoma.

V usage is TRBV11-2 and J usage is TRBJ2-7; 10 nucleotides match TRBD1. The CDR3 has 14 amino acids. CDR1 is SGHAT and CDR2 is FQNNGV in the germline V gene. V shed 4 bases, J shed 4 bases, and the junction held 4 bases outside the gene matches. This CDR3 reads CASSYGQGEYEQYF. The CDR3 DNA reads TGTGCCAGCAGCTACGGACAGGGGGAGTACGAGCAGTACTTC.

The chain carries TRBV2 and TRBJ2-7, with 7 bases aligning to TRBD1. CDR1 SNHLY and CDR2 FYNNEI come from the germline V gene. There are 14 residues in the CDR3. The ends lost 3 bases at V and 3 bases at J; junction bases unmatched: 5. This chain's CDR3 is CASSEAGGVYEQYF. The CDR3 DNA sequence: TGTGCCAGCAGTGAGGCAGGGGGAGTCTACGAGCAGTACTTC.

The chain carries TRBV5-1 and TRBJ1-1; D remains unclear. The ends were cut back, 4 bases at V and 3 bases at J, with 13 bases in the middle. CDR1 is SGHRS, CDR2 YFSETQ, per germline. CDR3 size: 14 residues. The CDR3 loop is CASSPMGGDTEAFF. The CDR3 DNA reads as TGCGCCAGCAGCCCGATGGGCGGGGACACTGAAGCTTTCTTT. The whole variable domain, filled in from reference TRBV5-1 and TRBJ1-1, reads KAGVTQTPRYLIKTRGQQVTLSCSPISGHRSVSWYQQTPGQGLQFLFEYFSETQRNKGNFPGRFSGRQFSNSRSEMNVSTLELGDSALYLCASSPMGGDTEAFFGQGTRLTVV.

CDR3 sequence (DNA): TGTGCCAGCAGGCGGGACTTGGGACTCCCGAGCGGATACGAGCAGTACTTC. It specifies CASRRDLGLPSGYEQYF. The chain carries TRBV5-6 and TRBJ2-7, with D possibly matching TRBD2 (6 bases). The germline gives CDR1 SGHDT, CDR2 YYEEEE. Trimming left V 5 bases short and J 4 bases short, with 25 bases between. This CDR3 has 17 residues.

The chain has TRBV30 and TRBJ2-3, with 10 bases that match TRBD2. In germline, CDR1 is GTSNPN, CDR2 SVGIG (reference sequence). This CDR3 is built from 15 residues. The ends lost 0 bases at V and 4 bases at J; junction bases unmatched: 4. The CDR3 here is CAWSVLAGVADTQYF. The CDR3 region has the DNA TGTGCCTGGAGTGTCCTAGCGGGAGTCGCAGATACGCAGTATTTT.

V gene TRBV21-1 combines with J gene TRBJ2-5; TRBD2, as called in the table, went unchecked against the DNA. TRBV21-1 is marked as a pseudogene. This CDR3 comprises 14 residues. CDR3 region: CASSKADGGETQYF. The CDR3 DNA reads TGTGCCAGCAGCAAAGCAGACGGGGGAGAGACCCAGTACTTC.

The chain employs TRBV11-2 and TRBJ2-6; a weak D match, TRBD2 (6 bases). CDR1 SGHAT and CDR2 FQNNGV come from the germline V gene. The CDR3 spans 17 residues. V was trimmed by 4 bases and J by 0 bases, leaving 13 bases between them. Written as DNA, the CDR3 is TGTGCCAGCAGCTCTCGTGGAGGGAGCTCTGGGGCCAACGTCCTGACTTTC. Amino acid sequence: CASSSRGGSSGANVLTF.

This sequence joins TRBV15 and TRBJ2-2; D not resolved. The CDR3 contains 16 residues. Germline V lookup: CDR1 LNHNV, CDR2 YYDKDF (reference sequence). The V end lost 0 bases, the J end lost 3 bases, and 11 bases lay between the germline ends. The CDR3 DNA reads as TGTGCCACCAGCAGAGATCACGTGGGGTACACCGGGGAGCTGTTTTTT. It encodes CATSRDHVGYTGELFF.

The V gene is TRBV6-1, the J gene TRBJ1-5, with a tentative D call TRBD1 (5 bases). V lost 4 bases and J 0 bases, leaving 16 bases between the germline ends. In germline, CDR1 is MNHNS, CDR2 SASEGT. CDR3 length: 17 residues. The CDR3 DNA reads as TGTGCCAGCAGTGGACCCGGGACGGCTTATAGCAATCAGCCCCAGCATTTT. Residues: CASSGPGTAYSNQPQHF.

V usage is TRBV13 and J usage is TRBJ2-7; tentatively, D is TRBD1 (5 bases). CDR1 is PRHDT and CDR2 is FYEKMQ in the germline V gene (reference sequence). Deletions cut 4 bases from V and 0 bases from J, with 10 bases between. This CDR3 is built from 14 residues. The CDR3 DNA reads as TGTGCCAGCAGCTCGAACAGGCGCTCCTACGAGCAGTACTTC. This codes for CASSSNRRSYEQYF. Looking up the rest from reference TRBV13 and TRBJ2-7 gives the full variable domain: AAGVIQSPRHLIKEKRETATLKCYPIPRHDTVYWYQQGPGQDPQFLISFYEKMQSDKGSIPDRFSAQQFSDYHSELNMSSLELGDSALYFCASSSNRRSYEQYFGPGTRLTVT.